This T cell receptor (beta chain) came from a study of tumor and adjacent non-tumor tissue in lung cancer. Turning to the study itself: The patients, 10 men and 4 to 6 women, were 31 to 76 with stage I to III disease. Study results and limitations: Compared with tumor, normal lung showed significantly lower TCR diversity.

Three rounds of nested PCR, following a modified ARM-PCR protocol, produced the TCRbeta library. TCRdb ran MiXCR on the multiplex PCR reads and lists one entry per CDR3 protein. The top ten hold around 10% of the sample, which has around 86,000 distinct CDR3 sequences, 72% seen once. Trimming removed 10 bases from V and 4 bases from J, with 16 bases in between. The CDR3 is made up of 13 amino acids. No cell sorting was done before RNA was extracted from the tissue. To note about this clonotype: What it recognizes is unknown.

What was sequenced was lung tumor tissue. The receptor was derived from a woman in her thirties or forties with non-small cell lung cancer. The rearrangement uses TRBV12-3 or TRBV12-4 and TRBJ1-1, with no clear D. CDR3 amino acids: CATQSNATTEAFF. CDR3 DNA sequence: TGTGCCACCCAGTCGAATGCAACCACTGAAGCTTTCTTT.